These 16 T cell receptor beta chains came from one sample sequenced in a study of graft-versus-host responses after intestinal transplantation. Only in-frame clones appear in the TCRdb table, and some are missing; sequencing was by immunoSEQ multiplex PCR. The table lists 90,000 to 150,000 clones, 85% to 95% of them singletons. No antigen has been assigned to these receptors. The sample was unstimulated CD8+ T cells sorted from spleen or lymph node cells, taken before intestinal transplant. The receptors come from a human donor who received an intestinal transplant.

The table lists this clone with a count of one. V is TRBV28 and J is TRBJ2-7; a weak D match, TRBD2 (6 bases). Germline CDR1 is MDHEN and CDR2 is SYDVKM. Trimming stripped 5 bases from V and 5 bases from J, with 19 bases between. CDR3 size: 15 residues. Here the CDR3 DNA reads TGTGCCAGCAGTCCTTTTACGGGAGTGGCGGACGAGCAGTACTTC. Translating gives CASSPFTGVADEQYF.

This clone was detected once. This chain links TRBV6-6 with TRBJ2-2; tentative D call: TRBD2 (5 bases). Trimming left V 0 bases short and J 7 bases short, with 12 bases between. Germline-derived CDR1 and CDR2 are MNHNY and SVGAGI (reference sequence). This CDR3 region has 15 residues. CDR3 bases: TGTGCCAGCAGTTACTCGGGGAGAATTGGCGGGGAGCTGTTTTTT. This sequence encodes CASSYSGRIGGELFF.

The chain has TRBV6-5 and TRBJ1-2; D gene uncertain. This CDR3 has 16 amino acids. Deletions cut 0 bases from V and 3 bases from J, with 14 bases between. The germline CDR1 and CDR2 sequences are MNHEY and SVGAGI. DNA for the CDR3: TGTGCCAGCAGTTACTCGGCGTCCCCGAAAGACTATGGCTACACCTTC. Encoded protein: CASSYSASPKDYGYTF.

This chain joins TRBV6-5 and TRBJ2-1, with 7 bases identical to TRBD1. The CDR3 consists of 13 residues. Germline CDR1 is MNHEY and CDR2 is SVGAGI. The ends lost 5 bases at V and 5 bases at J; junction bases unmatched: 3. The CDR3 DNA reads TGTGCCAGCAGTCGAACAGGGGACAATGAGCAGTTCTTC. It yields the protein CASSRTGDNEQFF.

With regard to this clone: The sample carries other DNA sequences with the same CDR3. The gene calls are TRBV11-3 and TRBJ2-1; the D is unclear. This CDR3 is built from 16 residues. The V gene lost 1 base and the J gene lost 9 bases, with 19 bases spanning the gap. Germline assignment: CDR1 SGHNT and CDR2 YENEEA. The CDR3 protein is CASSLGPGAFGVEQFF. For the CDR3, the DNA is TGTGCCAGCAGCTTAGGACCTGGAGCCTTCGGTGTTGAGCAGTTCTTC.

In DNA, the CDR3 is TGTGCCAGCAGCGTAACTAGCGGGACCTCCTACAATGAGCAGTTCTTC. Encoded protein: CASSVTSGTSYNEQFF. The chain joins TRBV7-8 to TRBJ2-1, with TRBD2 matching 10 bases. Germline lookup yields CDR1 SGHVS and CDR2 FQNEAQ. V trimming: 5 bases; J trimming: 0 bases; junction bases outside the gene matches: 4. This CDR3 region has 16 residues.

The CDR3 reads CASSIDTGSLAYEQYF. The DNA of the CDR3 is TGTGCCAGTAGTATAGATACCGGCAGCTTAGCCTACGAGCAGTACTTC. The chain is built from TRBV19 and TRBJ2-7; no clear D gene. Trimming stripped 0 bases from V and 2 bases from J, with 14 bases between. This CDR3 is 16 amino acids long. Germline V gene sequence: CDR1 LNHDA, CDR2 SQIVND (reference sequence).

The J gene is TRBJ2-7, the V gene TRBV5-6; 7 nucleotides align to TRBD1. Per germline, CDR1 SGHDT and CDR2 YYEEEE. Trimming took 4 bases from V and 5 from J; bases not matched to a gene: 6. The CDR3 runs to 13 residues. The DNA for the CDR3 is TGTGCCAGCAGCGTCGGGACAGCTAACGAGCAGTACTTC. This translates into CASSVGTANEQYF.

This chain uses TRBV14 with TRBJ1-2, with D possibly matching TRBD1 (5 bases). Germline V gene data show CDR1 as SGHDN and CDR2 as FVKESK. Trimming pared 4 bases from V and 2 bases from J, leaving 8 bases between. This CDR3 comprises 13 residues. The DNA for the CDR3 is TGTGCCAGCAGCCCCACAGGAAACTATGGCTACACCTTC. This codes for CASSPTGNYGYTF.

This sequence joins TRBV6-5 and TRBJ1-3; perhaps TRBD1 as D (6 bases). Germline values: CDR1 MNHEY, CDR2 SVGAGI. Trimming cost V 6 bases and J 3 bases, with 15 bases left between them. The CDR3 contains 15 residues. CDR3 sequence (DNA): TGTGCCAGCAGCCCCGGGACACTACTTGGAAACACCATATATTTT. Residues: CASSPGTLLGNTIYF.

The chain combines TRBV29-1 with TRBJ2-7, with D possibly being TRBD2 (6 bases). The CDR3 spans 13 residues. Germline assignment: CDR1 SQVTM and CDR2 ANQGSEA. Trimming took off 1 base at V and 2 bases at J, with 9 bases between the two ends. CDR3 bases: TGCAGCGTTGAAGCCCCGGGGGCCTACGAGCAGTACTTC. Translating gives CSVEAPGAYEQYF.

This rearrangement joins TRBV4-1 to TRBJ2-7; D remains ambiguous. Trimming shortened V by 1 base and J by 3 bases, and 7 bases separated the two germline ends. There are 13 residues in the CDR3. Per the germline V gene, CDR1 is MGHRA and CDR2 is YSYEKL. CDR3 loop: CASSQAISYEQYF. CDR3 DNA: TGCGCCAGCAGCCAAGCGATCAGCTACGAGCAGTACTTC.

The rearrangement uses TRBV7-4 and TRBJ2-2; no reliable D call. The V gene's germline CDR1 is SGHVT and CDR2 SQSDAQ. The V and J ends lost 2 bases and 7 bases respectively, with 17 bases between them. This CDR3 contains 16 residues. This chain's CDR3 is CASSLIFWGDGGELFF. The DNA of the CDR3 is TGTGCCAGCAGCTTAATATTTTGGGGTGATGGCGGGGAGCTGTTTTTT.

This chain connects TRBV7-9 to TRBJ2-5, with 10 bases fitting TRBD2. The DNA end is more similar to TRBJ2-7, so the J call may be wrong. The germline gives CDR1 SEHNR, CDR2 FQNEAQ (reference sequence). The CDR3 sequence is 16 residues long. The DNA of the CDR3 is TGTGCCAGCAGCTCTCTCGGACTAGCGGACGCATACGAGCAGTACTTC. Translating gives CASSSLGLADAYEQYF.

The chain employs TRBV4-1 and TRBJ2-3; no clear D. Germline CDR1 is MGHRA and CDR2 is YSYEKL. The CDR3 loop spans 14 amino acids. Trimming removed 0 bases from V and 4 bases from J, with 8 bases in between. CDR3 protein: CASSQETPADTQYF. Written as DNA, the CDR3 is TGCGCCAGCAGCCAAGAGACTCCTGCAGATACGCAGTATTTT.

The chain has TRBV18 and TRBJ1-5; the D gene is possibly TRBD1 (6 bases). Trimming removed 1 base from V and 5 bases from J, with 27 bases in between. The CDR3 runs to 20 residues. CDR1 and CDR2 (germline): KGHSH, LQKENI. The CDR3 DNA sequence: TGTGCCAGCTCACCACAGGGGGATACGGAGACAGTACAGGCGCATCAGCCCCAGCATTTT. Its translation: CASSPQGDTETVQAHQPQHF.